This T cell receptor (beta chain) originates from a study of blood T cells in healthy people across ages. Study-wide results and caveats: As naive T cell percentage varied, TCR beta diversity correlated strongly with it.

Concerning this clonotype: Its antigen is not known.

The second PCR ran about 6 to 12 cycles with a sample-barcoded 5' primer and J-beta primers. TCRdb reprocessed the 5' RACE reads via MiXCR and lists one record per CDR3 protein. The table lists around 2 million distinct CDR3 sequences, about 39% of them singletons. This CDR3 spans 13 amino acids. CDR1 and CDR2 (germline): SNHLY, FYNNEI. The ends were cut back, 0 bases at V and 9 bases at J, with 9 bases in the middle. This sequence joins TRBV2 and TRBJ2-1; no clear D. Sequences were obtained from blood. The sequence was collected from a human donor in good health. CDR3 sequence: CASSEARGVEQFF. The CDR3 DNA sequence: TGTGCCAGCAGTGAAGCGCGAGGCGTTGAGCAGTTCTTC.